These 14 T cell receptor beta chains share one sample of origin, sequenced in a study of metastatic and nonmetastatic thyroid tumors. TCRdb re-processed the PCR reads through MiXCR. The sample has tens of thousands of clones, approximately 22% seen once. No patient had received any treatment before thyroid surgery. The sequencing sample was made of tumor tissue. The receptors shown here come from a female donor with papillary thyroid cancer or a benign thyroid nodule (not recorded which). Some clones in this sample may be carry-over from other donors' samples.

This clone occurred a few times. This sequence joins TRBV20-1 and TRBJ2-7; the D is unclear. The CDR3 has 15 residues. V was clipped by 0 bases and J by 0 bases, with 12 bases between them. Germline V gene sequence: CDR1 DFQATT, CDR2 SNEGSKA (reference sequence). The CDR3 loop is CSARDGRLSSYEQYF. The CDR3 nucleotides read TGCAGTGCTAGAGACGGACGCCTAAGCTCCTACGAGCAGTACTTC.

The count of this clone is one. V gene TRBV11-2 combines with J gene TRBJ2-2; possibly TRBD2 for D (6 bases). CDR1 is SGHAT and CDR2 is FQNNGV in the germline V gene. The CDR3 length is 16 residues. V was cut by 5 bases and J by 4 bases, with 17 bases left in between. CDR3 amino acids: CASSPPCRGGTGELFF. The CDR3 coding sequence is TGTGCCAGCAGCCCACCGTGTCGGGGAGGCACCGGGGAGCTGTTTTTT.

This rearrangement joins TRBV3-1 to TRBJ1-1; D is ambiguous. This CDR3 spans 14 amino acids. The germline V and J ends were trimmed by 0 bases and 2 bases, with 7 bases remaining between them. Germline V gene sequence: CDR1 LGHDT, CDR2 YNNKEL (reference sequence). This CDR3 is CASSQENSNTEAFF. The CDR3 DNA is TGTGCCAGCAGCCAAGAGAACAGCAACACTGAAGCTTTCTTT. The full variable domain, completed using reference TRBV3-1 and TRBJ1-1, is DTAVSQTPKYLVTQMGNDKSIKCEQNLGHDTMYWYKQDSKKFLKIMFSYNNKELIINETVPNRFSPKSPDKAHLNLHINSLELGDSAVYFCASSQENSNTEAFFGQGTRLTVV.

The rearrangement uses TRBV5-1 and TRBJ1-6; D is perhaps TRBD1 (6 bases). V was clipped by 2 bases and J by 11 bases, with 14 bases between them. Germline CDR1 and CDR2: SGHRS and YFSETQ. The CDR3 has 14 residues. Here the CDR3 DNA reads TGCGCCAGCAGCTTTGAGGCTCAGGGGACACCCCTCCACTTT. Translating gives CASSFEAQGTPLHF. The full variable domain, completed using reference TRBV5-1 and TRBJ1-6, is KAGVTQTPRYLIKTRGQQVTLSCSPISGHRSVSWYQQTPGQGLQFLFEYFSETQRNKGNFPGRFSGRQFSNSRSEMNVSTLELGDSALYLCASSFEAQGTPLHFGNGTRLTVT.

This chain joins TRBV5-1 and TRBJ2-1; a possible D gene is TRBD1 (6 bases). The V gene's germline CDR1 is SGHRS and CDR2 YFSETQ. The CDR3 has 17 residues. With 0 bases removed from V and 0 bases from J, the gap between germline ends came to 13 bases. The CDR3: CASSLEPTGPSYNEQFF. In DNA, the CDR3 is TGCGCCAGCAGCTTGGAACCGACAGGACCCTCCTACAATGAGCAGTTCTTC.

This clone is labeled medium-sized. The chain employs TRBV4-1 and TRBJ2-7; D possibly corresponds to TRBD2 (6 bases). CDR1 is MGHRA and CDR2 is YSYEKL in the germline V gene. CDR3 length equals 15 residues. Trimming removed 6 bases at V and 5 bases at J, with 20 bases between. The CDR3 loop reads CASRLIGTTRNEQYF. The CDR3 DNA follows: TGCGCCAGCAGGCTGATAGGAACGACTAGAAACGAGCAGTACTTC.

This clone showed up just a few times. V is TRBV28 and J is TRBJ2-7; 12 bases are a match to TRBD1. V lost 5 bases and J lost 4; bases outside the gene matches: 6. There are 15 residues in the CDR3. CDR1 is MDHEN, CDR2 SYDVKM, per germline. CDR3: CASSPRGQGAYEQYF. CDR3 in DNA: TGTGCCAGCAGTCCCCGGGGACAGGGGGCATACGAGCAGTACTTC.

The chain has TRBV5-6 and TRBJ1-4; the D gene is possibly TRBD1 (5 bases). Germline V lookup: CDR1 SGHDT, CDR2 YYEEEE. V lost 5 bases to trimming and J lost 4 bases, with 21 bases between them. This CDR3 is 17 amino acids long. The CDR3 here is CASSSGTLGRDNEKLFF. The CDR3 DNA reads as TGTGCCAGCAGTTCCGGGACCCTAGGTAGAGATAATGAAAAACTGTTTTTT.

The chain joins TRBV7-2 to TRBJ2-5; D call uncertain. The CDR3 is 14 residues long. Trimming took 6 bases from V and 1 from J, leaving 12 bases between them. CDR1 and CDR2 (germline): SGHTA, FQGNSA. For the CDR3, the DNA is TGTGCCAGCAGTAAGAATTGGGGCCAAGAGACCCAGTACTTC. This sequence encodes CASSKNWGQETQYF. The entire variable domain, with the rest obtained from reference TRBV7-2 and TRBJ2-5, is as follows: GAGVSQSPSNKVTEKGKDVELRCDPISGHTALYWYRQSLGQGLEFLIYFQGNSAPDKSGLPSDRFSAERTGGSVSTLTIQRTQQEDSAVYLCASSKNWGQETQYFGPGTRLLVL.

This clone appeared many times. The chain couples TRBV6-1 to TRBJ2-5; 9 bases fit TRBD2. The CDR3 has 16 amino acids. Looked up from germline, CDR1 is MNHNS and CDR2 is SASEGT. Trimming at V came to 4 bases and at J to 6 bases, leaving 12 bases not matched to a gene. This CDR3 is CASSVPRREGRQTQYF. The DNA for the CDR3 is TGTGCCAGCAGTGTACCAAGGCGGGAGGGCCGGCAGACCCAGTACTTC.

This chain connects TRBV29-1 to TRBJ2-7; no firm D call. V lost 3 bases and J 2 bases, leaving 8 bases between the germline ends. Germline CDR1 is SQVTM and CDR2 is ANQGSEA. This CDR3 is 12 amino acids long. In DNA form, the CDR3 reads TGCAGCGTTGAGAGTCAGCCCTACGAGCAGTACTTC. It encodes CSVESQPYEQYF.

This clone qualifies as medium-sized. The V call is TRBV6-1, the J call TRBJ2-7, with 8 bases identical to TRBD2. CDR1 MNHNS and CDR2 SASEGT come from the germline V gene. The J segment lost 5 bases and the V segment lost 5 bases, leaving 14 bases of the junction unmatched. The CDR3 has 16 residues. In DNA form, the CDR3 reads TGTGCCAGCAGTACTCCTAGCGGGTACGTTGGCCACGAGCAGTACTTC. Translating gives CASSTPSGYVGHEQYF.

This clone showed up just a few times. This chain connects TRBV6-1 to TRBJ2-3, with D possibly being TRBD1 or TRBD2 (5 bases each). This CDR3 spans 16 amino acids. The germline CDR1 and CDR2 sequences are MNHNS and SASEGT. Trimming took off 4 bases at V and 2 bases at J, with 16 bases between the two ends. This chain's CDR3 is CASSGRRQGSTDTQYF. CDR3 sequence (DNA): TGTGCCAGCAGTGGAAGGAGGCAGGGATCCACAGATACGCAGTATTTT.

The rearrangement uses TRBV11-2 and TRBJ2-1; possibly TRBD1 for D (6 bases). Germline V gene data show CDR1 as SGHAT and CDR2 as FQNNGV. The V gene lost 5 bases and the J gene lost 3 bases, with 17 bases spanning the gap. This CDR3 has 16 residues. CDR3 nucleotides: TGTGCCAGCAGCCTACCTGTACAGGGTAACTACAATGAGCAGTTCTTC. Protein product: CASSLPVQGNYNEQFF.